This TCR beta chain was documented in a study of radiotherapy plus CTLA-4 blockade in lung cancer (dated by TCRdb to the late 2010s). The study in broad terms: Objective responses occurred in approximately 19% of enrolled patients, and around 30% achieved disease control. Broad study findings and their caveats: The strongest predictors of response, as reported, were early dynamic changes in blood T cell clones along with a rise in serum interferon-beta after radiation. After treatment with radiotherapy and ipilimumab, TCR clones that originated in tumors expanded in peripheral blood.

This clone has a single count. The antigen this receptor binds is unknown. It has no much larger one-base neighbor in the sample; base qualities were not kept. CDR1 and CDR2 were assigned from the germline V gene (reference sequence) as MNHNY and SVGAGI. The cysteine opens and the phenylalanine closes a CDR3 of 13 amino acids. Only the CDR3 DNA stays, 39 bases, in frame from base 1. V loses 8 bases of germline sequence and J loses 2 bases, and the interval between the two ends is 11 bases. In this study, focal radiation therapy paired with CTLA-4 blockade (ipilimumab) was tested in patients who had chemo-refractory metastatic non-small-cell lung cancer. The library was produced with the immunoSEQ multiplex PCR assay. Held by TCRdb, this immuneACCESS table contains in-frame sequences only and omits some clones. Under half of the omission traces to an unresolved V gene where checked; the cause of the rest is unknown. The sample has roughly 120,000 clones on record, around 75% of them singletons. The biggest ten clones account for roughly 5.3% of the sample.

The source of this sequence is a human donor with non-small cell lung cancer who had a partial response to radiotherapy plus ipilimumab. The sample was peripheral blood, taken from a patient treated with radiotherapy plus ipilimumab. The sequence joins TRBV6-6 to TRBJ2-3, and TRBD2 may be the D gene, going by 5 matching bases. The DNA is as follows: TGTGCCAGCTGCCGGGATTACACAGATACGCAGTATTTT. Its protein reads: CASCRDYTDTQYF.